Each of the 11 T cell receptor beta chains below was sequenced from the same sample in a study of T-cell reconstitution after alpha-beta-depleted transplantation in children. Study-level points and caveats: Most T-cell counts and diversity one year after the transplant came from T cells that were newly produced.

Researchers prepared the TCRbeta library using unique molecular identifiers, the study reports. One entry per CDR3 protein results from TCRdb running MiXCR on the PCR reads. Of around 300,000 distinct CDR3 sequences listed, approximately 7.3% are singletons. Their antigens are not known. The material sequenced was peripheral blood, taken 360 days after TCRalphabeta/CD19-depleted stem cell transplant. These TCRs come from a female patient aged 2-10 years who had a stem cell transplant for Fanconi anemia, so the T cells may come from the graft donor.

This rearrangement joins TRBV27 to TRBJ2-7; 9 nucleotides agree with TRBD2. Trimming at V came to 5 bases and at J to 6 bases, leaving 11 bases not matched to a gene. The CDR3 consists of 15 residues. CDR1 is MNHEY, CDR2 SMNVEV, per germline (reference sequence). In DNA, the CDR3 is TGTGCCAGCAGTCCCTTAGCGGGAGTTGTCGGCGAGCAGTACTTC. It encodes CASSPLAGVVGEQYF.

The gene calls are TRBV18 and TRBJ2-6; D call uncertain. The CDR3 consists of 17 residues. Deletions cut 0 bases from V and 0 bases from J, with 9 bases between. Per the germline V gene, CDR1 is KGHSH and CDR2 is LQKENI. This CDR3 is CASSPPDGFSGANVLTF. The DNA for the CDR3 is TGTGCCAGCTCACCACCGGACGGTTTCTCTGGGGCCAACGTCCTGACTTTC.

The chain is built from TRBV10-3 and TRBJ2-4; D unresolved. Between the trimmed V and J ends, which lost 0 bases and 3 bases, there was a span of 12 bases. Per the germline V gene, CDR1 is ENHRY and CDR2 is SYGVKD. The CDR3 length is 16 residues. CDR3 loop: CAISESAGGGKNIQYF. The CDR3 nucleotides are TGTGCCATCAGTGAGTCGGCTGGCGGTGGCAAAAACATTCAGTACTTC.

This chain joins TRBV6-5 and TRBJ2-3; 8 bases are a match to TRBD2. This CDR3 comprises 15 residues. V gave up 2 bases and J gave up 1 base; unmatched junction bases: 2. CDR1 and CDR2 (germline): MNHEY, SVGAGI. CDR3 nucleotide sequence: TGTGCCAGCAGTTACCGACTAGCGCGCACAGATACGCAGTATTTT. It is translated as CASSYRLARTDTQYF.

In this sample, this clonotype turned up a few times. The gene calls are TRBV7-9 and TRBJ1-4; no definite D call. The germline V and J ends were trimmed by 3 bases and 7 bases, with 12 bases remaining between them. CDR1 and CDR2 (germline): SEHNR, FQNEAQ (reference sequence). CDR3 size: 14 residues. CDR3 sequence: CASSLGGLSEKLFF. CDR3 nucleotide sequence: TGTGCCAGCAGCTTGGGTGGTTTGAGTGAAAAACTGTTTTTT.

CDR3 protein: CASSRVGKNIQYF. For the CDR3, the DNA is TGTGCCAGCAGTAGGGTTGGGAAAAACATTCAGTACTTC. The chain combines TRBV27 with TRBJ2-4; D not certain. Germline CDR1 and CDR2: MNHEY and SMNVEV (reference sequence). The CDR3 runs to 13 residues. V was shortened by 5 bases and J by 4 bases, with 9 bases between the two germline ends.

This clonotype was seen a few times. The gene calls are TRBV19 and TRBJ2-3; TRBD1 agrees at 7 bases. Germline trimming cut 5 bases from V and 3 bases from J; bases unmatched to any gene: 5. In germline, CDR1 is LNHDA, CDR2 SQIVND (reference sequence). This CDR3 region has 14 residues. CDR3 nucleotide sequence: TGTGCCAGTAGTCACAGGGGTGAAACAGATACGCAGTATTTT. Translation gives CASSHRGETDTQYF. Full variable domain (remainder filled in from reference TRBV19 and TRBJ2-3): DGGITQSPKYLFRKEGQNVTLSCEQNLNHDAMYWYRQDPGQGLRLIYYSQIVNDFQKGDIAEGYSVSREKKESFPLTVTSAQKNPTAFYLCASSHRGETDTQYFGPGTRLTVL.

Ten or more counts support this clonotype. This CDR3 is CSVVGDPRSTEAFF. The CDR3 DNA sequence: TGCAGCGTTGTAGGGGACCCCAGATCCACTGAAGCTTTCTTT. The rearrangement joins TRBV29-1 to TRBJ1-1; a weak D match, TRBD1 (5 bases). The germline V and J ends were trimmed by 4 bases and 4 bases, with 16 bases remaining between them. CDR1 SQVTM and CDR2 ANQGSEA come from the germline V gene. The CDR3 is made up of 14 amino acids.

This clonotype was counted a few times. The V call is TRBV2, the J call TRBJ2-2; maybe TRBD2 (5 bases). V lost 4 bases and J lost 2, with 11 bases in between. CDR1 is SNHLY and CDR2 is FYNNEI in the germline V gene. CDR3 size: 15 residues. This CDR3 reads CASSGRSGNTGELFF. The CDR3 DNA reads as TGTGCCAGCAGTGGGAGAAGCGGAAACACCGGGGAGCTGTTTTTT.

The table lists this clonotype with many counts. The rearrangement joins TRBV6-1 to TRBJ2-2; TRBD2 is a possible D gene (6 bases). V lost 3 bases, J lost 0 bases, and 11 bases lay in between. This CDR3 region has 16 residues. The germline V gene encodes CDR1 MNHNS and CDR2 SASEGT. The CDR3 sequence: CASSEWRLANTGELFF. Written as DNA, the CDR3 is TGTGCCAGCAGTGAGTGGAGACTAGCGAACACCGGGGAGCTGTTTTTT.

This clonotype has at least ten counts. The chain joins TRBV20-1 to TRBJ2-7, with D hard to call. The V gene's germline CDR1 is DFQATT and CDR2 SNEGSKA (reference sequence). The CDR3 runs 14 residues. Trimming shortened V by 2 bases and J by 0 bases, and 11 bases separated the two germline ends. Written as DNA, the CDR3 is TGCAGTGCTAGAACAGATCCCAGCTCCTACGAGCAGTACTTC. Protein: CSARTDPSSYEQYF.